The sequence of this T cell receptor beta chain was determined in a study of T-cell reconstitution after alpha-beta-depleted transplantation in children. Germline V gives CDR1 MNHNS, CDR2 SASEGT. Unmatched junction bases numbered 7, after V lost 6 bases and J lost 4 bases. This CDR3 comprises 15 residues. On this clonotype itself: Its matching antigen is unknown.

Unique molecular identifiers were built into the TCRbeta library. TCRdb reprocessed the PCR reads with MiXCR, giving one entry per CDR3 protein. Of approximately 98,000 distinct CDR3 sequences listed, approximately 6.9% are singletons. Study-wide results and limits: Surviving recipient T cells and thymic progenitors produced the high day-60 TCRbeta diversity seen in some patients. At the one-year point after transplant, T-cell counts and TCRbeta diversity were found to come mostly from T cells that had been newly produced. Reports say that about two months after transplant, the alpha-beta T cells came out of several hundred graft clones that had expanded.

The rearrangement uses TRBV6-1 and TRBJ2-1; TRBD2 matches at 9 bases. The starting material was PBMCs, mostly from graft donor cells, obtained 360 days after TCRalphabeta/CD19-depleted stem cell transplant. This sequence was found in a male patient between 2 and 10 years old who had a stem cell transplant for acute lymphoblastic leukemia, so the T cells may come from the graft donor. CDR3 in amino acids: CASRAGTSRYNEQFF. As DNA, the CDR3 is TGTGCCAGCAGGGCCGGGACTAGCAGGTACAATGAGCAGTTCTTC.